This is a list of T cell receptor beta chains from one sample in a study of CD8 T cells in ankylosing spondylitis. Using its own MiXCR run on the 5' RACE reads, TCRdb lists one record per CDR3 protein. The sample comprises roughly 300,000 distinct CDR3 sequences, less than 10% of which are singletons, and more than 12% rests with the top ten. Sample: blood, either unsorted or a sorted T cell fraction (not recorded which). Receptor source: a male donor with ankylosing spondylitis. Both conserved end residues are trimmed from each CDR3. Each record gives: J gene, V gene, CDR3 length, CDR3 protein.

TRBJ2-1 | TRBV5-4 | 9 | ASSLEAEQF
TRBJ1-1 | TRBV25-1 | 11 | ASSGGQGKWVG
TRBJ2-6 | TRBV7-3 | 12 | ASNRDSGANVLT
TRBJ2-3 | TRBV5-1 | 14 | ASSLGTGTLTDTQY
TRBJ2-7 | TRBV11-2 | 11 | ATGEQGINEQY
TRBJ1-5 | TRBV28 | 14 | ASTPTGQISNQPQH
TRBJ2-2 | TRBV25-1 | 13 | ASSGRTVTVGELF
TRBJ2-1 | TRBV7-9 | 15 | ASRTPIGTSRYNEQF
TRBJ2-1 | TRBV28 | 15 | ASTKRILAGPFNEQF
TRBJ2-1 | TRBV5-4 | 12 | ASSTQGSYNEQF
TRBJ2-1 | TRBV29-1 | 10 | SVVSRANEQF
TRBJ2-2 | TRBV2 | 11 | ARGQSNTGELF
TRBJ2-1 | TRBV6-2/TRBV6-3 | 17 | ASSSLRFGTGSAYNEQF
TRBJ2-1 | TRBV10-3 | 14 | AISETPERGYNEQF
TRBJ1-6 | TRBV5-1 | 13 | ASSVRQSGNSPLH
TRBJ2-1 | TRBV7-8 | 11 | ASSFQGGFEQF
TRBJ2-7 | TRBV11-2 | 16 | ASSRGGLAGVPAYEQY
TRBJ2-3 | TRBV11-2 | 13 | ASTKGGTVTDTQY
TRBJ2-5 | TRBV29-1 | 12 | SVDPGQGAETQY
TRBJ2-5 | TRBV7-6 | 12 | ASRQGTSQETQY
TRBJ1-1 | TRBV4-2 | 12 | ASSQVRDRAEAF
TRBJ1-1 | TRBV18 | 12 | AGSRTSSGAEAF
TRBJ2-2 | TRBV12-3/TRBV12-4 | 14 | ASSRFSGRAFGELF
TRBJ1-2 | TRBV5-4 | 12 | ASSLSDGVYGYT
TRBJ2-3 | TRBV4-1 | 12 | ASRRSGDTDTQY
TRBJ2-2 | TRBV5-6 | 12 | ASSLVRATGELF
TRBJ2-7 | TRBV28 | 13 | ASRSGQGRGYEQY
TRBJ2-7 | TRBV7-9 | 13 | ASSPNSRSSYEQY
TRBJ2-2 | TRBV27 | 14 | ASSGPSGARTGELF
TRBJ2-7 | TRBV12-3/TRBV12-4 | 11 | ASTYSQALEQY
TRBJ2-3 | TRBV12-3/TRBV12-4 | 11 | ASSLPTRATQY
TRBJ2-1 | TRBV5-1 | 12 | ASRREMTTHEQF
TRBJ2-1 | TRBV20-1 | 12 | SARLAGVRNEQF
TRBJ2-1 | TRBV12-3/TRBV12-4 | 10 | ASSLGPHEQF
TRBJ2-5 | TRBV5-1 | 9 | ASRGQETQY